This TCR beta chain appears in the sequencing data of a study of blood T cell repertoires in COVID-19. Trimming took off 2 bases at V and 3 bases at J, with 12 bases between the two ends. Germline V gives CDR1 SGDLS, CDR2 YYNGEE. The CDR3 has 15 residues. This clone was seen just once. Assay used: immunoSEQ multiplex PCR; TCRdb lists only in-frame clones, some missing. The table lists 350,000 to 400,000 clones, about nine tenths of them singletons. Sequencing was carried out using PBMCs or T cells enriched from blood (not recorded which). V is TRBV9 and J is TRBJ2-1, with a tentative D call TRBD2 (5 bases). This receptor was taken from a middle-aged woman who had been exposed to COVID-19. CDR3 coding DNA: TGTGCCAGCAGCGTTACAGCGGAGAGCTACAATGAGCAGTTCTTC. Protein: CASSVTAESYNEQFF.